Presented here are 22 T cell receptor beta chains from one specimen sequenced in a study of shared clonotypes between healthy human individuals. TCRdb keeps only in-frame clones here, not all; method: immunoSEQ multiplex PCR. The sample lists roughly 1,000,000 clones, around 82% occurring once. Sequenced material: memory CD4+ T cells from PBMCs. Subset described: CD45RA-negative fraction. These receptors all stem from a man in his late teens or twenties in good health. Some clones in this sample may be carry-over from other donors' samples.

This clone was observed a single time. This likely stems from a read error, as it lies one base from a far larger clone. This rearrangement joins TRBV5-4 to TRBJ1-2; D unresolved. The germline gives CDR1 SGHNT, CDR2 YYREEE (reference sequence). The CDR3 extends over 12 amino acids. Trimming removed 3 bases from V and 1 base from J, with 4 bases in between. CDR3 region: CASSSGNYGYTF. In DNA, the CDR3 is TGTGCCAGCAGCTCCGGTAACTATGGCTACACCTTC.

This chain connects TRBV5-1 to TRBJ1-4, with 11 bases matching TRBD1. V dropped 2 bases and J dropped 8; count of bases not matched to a gene: 11. CDR1 is SGHRS, CDR2 YFSETQ, per germline. The CDR3 has 17 amino acids. In DNA, the CDR3 is TGCGCCAGCAGCTTCGGACAGGGGGCAGCTTTTCGCGAAAAACTGTTTTTT. This sequence encodes CASSFGQGAAFREKLFF.

This sequence joins TRBV5-1 and TRBJ2-7, with 10 positions matching TRBD2. Trimming removed 4 bases from V and 4 bases from J; junction bases left unmatched: 8. Germline V gene lookup returns CDR1 SGHRS and CDR2 YFSETQ. This CDR3 contains 15 residues. DNA for the CDR3: TGCGCCAGCAGCGGCTTTACTAGCGGGGCATACGAGCAGTACTTC. It yields the protein CASSGFTSGAYEQYF.

The chain couples TRBV5-5 to TRBJ2-7; maybe TRBD1 (5 bases). The CDR3 contains 14 residues. Trimming pared 4 bases from V and 2 bases from J, leaving 13 bases between. Germline V gene data show CDR1 as SGHKS and CDR2 as YYEKEE (reference sequence). Here the CDR3 reads CASSGSLQAYEQYF. The CDR3 region has the DNA TGTGCCAGCAGCGGAAGCTTACAGGCCTACGAGCAGTACTTC.

There are many counts of this clone. The chain uses TRBV7-8 and TRBJ2-7; D not resolved. The V gene lost 5 bases and the J gene lost 3 bases, with 8 bases spanning the gap. The CDR3 consists of 12 residues. Germline V gene lookup returns CDR1 SGHVS and CDR2 FQNEAQ. CDR3 bases: TGTGCCAGCAGCCCCGGTTACTACGAGCAGTACTTC. Residues: CASSPGYYEQYF.

This clone was recorded many times. Distinct nucleotide sequences in the sample also encode this CDR3. The chain carries TRBV7-3 and TRBJ1-1; D is possibly TRBD1 (6 bases). Deletions cut 5 bases from V and 4 bases from J, with 11 bases between. Germline V gene data show CDR1 as SGHTA and CDR2 as FQGTGA. This CDR3 has 13 amino acids. In DNA form, the CDR3 reads TGTGCCAGCAGCCCTACGACAGGCACTGAAGCTTTCTTT. This gives the protein CASSPTTGTEAFF.

To note about this clone: Other DNA sequences from this sample encode an identical CDR3 as well. This chain connects TRBV4-3 to TRBJ2-3; D unclear. Germline CDR1 is LGHNA and CDR2 is YSLEER. The CDR3 covers 13 residues. Trimming cost V 2 bases and J 4 bases, with 7 bases left between them. This chain's CDR3 is CASSQSLADTQYF. The CDR3 region has the DNA TGCGCCAGCAGCCAATCGCTCGCAGATACGCAGTATTTT.

This clone was observed a handful of times. The chain has TRBV28 and TRBJ2-7; no firm D call. Germline CDR1 reads MDHEN; CDR2 reads SYDVKM. Trimming cost V 7 bases and J 3 bases, with 22 bases left between them. The CDR3 length is 16 residues. CDR3 sequence (DNA): TGTGCCAGCACCCCAGGAGCAGGCGTACCAAACTACGAGCAGTACTTC. Translating it yields CASTPGAGVPNYEQYF.

The chain couples TRBV28 to TRBJ2-3; 9 bases match TRBD2. Per the germline V gene, CDR1 is MDHEN and CDR2 is SYDVKM. Germline trimming cut 4 bases from V and 2 bases from J; bases unmatched to any gene: 7. This CDR3 region has 16 residues. As DNA, the CDR3 is TGTGCCAGCAGTTCGAGTAGCGGGAGCGTCACAGATACGCAGTATTTT. The encoded protein is CASSSSSGSVTDTQYF.

CDR3 bases: TGTGCCAGCAGCTTTGGGGGGCCGGGGCAAGAGACCCAGTACTTC. Amino acids: CASSFGGPGQETQYF. The J gene is TRBJ2-5, the V gene TRBV5-6; the D call may be TRBD1 or TRBD2 (6 bases each). V lost 2 bases and J 2 bases, leaving 13 bases between the germline ends. Germline assignment: CDR1 SGHDT and CDR2 YYEEEE. The CDR3 has 15 amino acids.

The chain is built from TRBV6-1 and TRBJ2-7, with D perhaps TRBD2 (6 bases). V shed 10 bases and J shed 2 bases, with 12 bases lying between them. CDR3 length equals 12 residues. Germline-derived CDR1 and CDR2 are MNHNS and SASEGT. The DNA of the CDR3 is TGTGCCACCTTAGCGGTGACCTACGAGCAGTACTTC. Its translation: CATLAVTYEQYF.

This chain links TRBV6-6 with TRBJ2-2, with D uncertain. The length of the CDR3 is 14 residues. V was clipped by 2 bases and J by 7 bases, with 11 bases between them. CDR1 and CDR2 from the germline V gene are MNHNY and SVGAGI (reference sequence). CDR3 sequence (DNA): TGTGCCAGCAGTTACCGCCTGGAAGACGGGGAGCTGTTTTTT. Translating gives CASSYRLEDGELFF.

V gene TRBV5-1 combines with J gene TRBJ2-7, with D perhaps TRBD2 (5 bases). Germline-derived CDR1 and CDR2 are SGHRS and YFSETQ. Deletions cut 0 bases from V and 7 bases from J, with 20 bases between. The CDR3 length is 16 residues. This CDR3 is CASSLGELRRSGEQYF. CDR3 DNA sequence: TGCGCCAGCAGCTTGGGGGAACTACGTCGGTCGGGGGAGCAGTACTTC.

V gene TRBV27 combines with J gene TRBJ1-4; the D gene is possibly TRBD1 (5 bases). The CDR3 has 16 amino acids. Germline V CDR1 and CDR2: MNHEY, SMNVEV (reference sequence). V was trimmed by 6 bases and J by 4 bases, leaving 18 bases between them. This CDR3 reads CASRRSPGTVNEKLFF. CDR3 nucleotide sequence: TGTGCCAGCAGAAGAAGCCCAGGGACTGTTAATGAAAAACTGTTTTTT.

The rearrangement joins TRBV5-1 to TRBJ2-2, with TRBD1 matching 9 bases. The V and J ends lost 5 bases and 4 bases, in that order; junction bases with no gene match: 12. The germline gives CDR1 SGHRS, CDR2 YFSETQ. This CDR3 is 17 amino acids long. CDR3 loop: CASRPSPGTGITGELFF. The CDR3 nucleotides are TGCGCCAGCAGACCGAGTCCCGGGACAGGGATCACCGGGGAGCTGTTTTTT. The full variable domain, completed using reference TRBV5-1 and TRBJ2-2, is KAGVTQTPRYLIKTRGQQVTLSCSPISGHRSVSWYQQTPGQGLQFLFEYFSETQRNKGNFPGRFSGRQFSNSRSEMNVSTLELGDSALYLCASRPSPGTGITGELFFGEGSRLTVL.

DNA of the CDR3: TGTGCCAGCACTCACCACGGGGGCTCTGGAAACACCATATATTTT. This gives the protein CASTHHGGSGNTIYF. This rearrangement joins TRBV2 to TRBJ1-3; a weak D match, TRBD1 (5 bases). The CDR3 is 15 amino acids. The ends were cut back, 7 bases at V and 0 bases at J, with 13 bases in the middle. Germline V gene sequence: CDR1 SNHLY, CDR2 FYNNEI.

The genes are TRBV7-6 and TRBJ2-1, with D uncertain. V was clipped by 2 bases and J by 3 bases, with 11 bases between them. The germline gives CDR1 SGHVS, CDR2 FNYEAQ. The CDR3 covers 15 residues. CDR3 DNA sequence: TGTGCCAGCAGCTTAAACGGCCCCAACTACAATGAGCAGTTCTTC. Its translation: CASSLNGPNYNEQFF.

The CDR3 reads CASFRDTYSYGYTF. As DNA, the CDR3 is TGTGCCAGTTTCCGGGACACTTATAGCTATGGCTACACCTTC. J is TRBJ1-2 and V is TRBV2; D might be TRBD1 (6 bases). The germline V and J ends were trimmed by 9 bases and 4 bases, with 18 bases remaining between them. This CDR3 contains 14 residues. The germline CDR1 and CDR2 sequences are SNHLY and FYNNEI.

The V and J genes are TRBV28 and TRBJ1-3; the D gene is possibly TRBD1 (6 bases). The V gene lost 7 bases and the J gene lost 2 bases, with 12 bases spanning the gap. Germline V lookup: CDR1 MDHEN, CDR2 SYDVKM. CDR3 length: 14 amino acids. CDR3 region: CASTTGPTGNTIYF. The CDR3 DNA reads as TGTGCCAGCACTACAGGGCCCACTGGAAACACCATATATTTT.

The chain uses TRBV7-6 and TRBJ2-7; D is unclear. The CDR3 totals 12 residues. The germline V and J ends were trimmed by 5 bases and 7 bases, with 12 bases remaining between them. Germline V gene data show CDR1 as SGHVS and CDR2 as FNYEAQ. CDR3 bases: TGTGCCAGCAGCCCGGATAGTGAAGAGCAGTACTTC. Amino acid sequence: CASSPDSEEQYF.

V gene TRBV6-1 combines with J gene TRBJ1-4, with D tentatively TRBD1 (5 bases). The V end lost 6 bases, the J end lost 3 bases, and 11 bases lay between the germline ends. This CDR3 is 14 amino acids long. The germline gives CDR1 MNHNS, CDR2 SASEGT. Here the CDR3 DNA reads TGTGCCAGCAGGAATAGGGGTGCTAATGAAAAACTGTTTTTT. Translating gives CASRNRGANEKLFF.

The chain is built from TRBV7-9 and TRBJ1-3; D is undetermined. This CDR3 spans 15 amino acids. Trimming left V 7 bases short and J 0 bases short, with 13 bases between. CDR1 is SEHNR, CDR2 FQNEAQ, per germline (reference sequence). CDR3 in DNA: TGTGCCAGCACCAAGGTACTGAGCTCTGGAAACACCATATATTTT. It yields the protein CASTKVLSSGNTIYF.